These 26 T cell receptor beta chains were sequenced from one sample in a study of T cell responses to AZD1222 COVID-19 vaccine. The assay was immunoSEQ multiplex PCR, and TCRdb's table has in-frame clones only and misses some. The profile shows approximately 93,000 clones, 89% of them singletons. The sequencing here drew on peripheral blood, taken 28 days after the second AZD1222 dose. Receptor source: an adult who received the AZD1222 COVID-19 vaccine.

The chain couples TRBV27 to TRBJ1-4; tentatively, D is TRBD1 (6 bases). The ends were cut back, 5 bases at V and 8 bases at J, with 18 bases in the middle. Germline lookup yields CDR1 MNHEY and CDR2 SMNVEV (reference sequence). The CDR3 is made up of 15 amino acids. The CDR3 DNA reads TGTGCCAGCAGTCCATGGGACACCCTGGGGGAAAAACTGTTTTTT. Protein product: CASSPWDTLGEKLFF.

The V and J genes are TRBV19 and TRBJ2-1, with TRBD2 as a possible D gene (6 bases). The CDR3 consists of 13 residues. Germline V gene sequence: CDR1 LNHDA, CDR2 SQIVND (reference sequence). The V gene lost 6 bases and the J gene lost 4 bases, with 10 bases spanning the gap. CDR3: CASSRGIYNEQFF. In DNA, the CDR3 is TGTGCCAGTAGCCGGGGGATATACAATGAGCAGTTCTTC.

The chain combines TRBV2 with TRBJ1-5; TRBD1 is a possible D gene (6 bases). The germline V and J ends were trimmed by 5 bases and 9 bases, with 14 bases remaining between them. This CDR3 contains 13 residues. Germline V CDR1 and CDR2: SNHLY, FYNNEI. This CDR3 reads CASSNRALRPQHF. CDR3 nucleotide sequence: TGTGCCAGCAGTAACAGGGCCCTCCGGCCCCAGCATTTT.

The gene calls are TRBV5-1 and TRBJ1-1; 10 bases map to TRBD1. The CDR3 loop spans 15 amino acids. The V segment lost 2 bases and the J segment 0 bases; nucleotides outside the gene matches: 1. The germline gives CDR1 SGHRS, CDR2 YFSETQ. The CDR3 sequence: CASSLGTGVNTEAFF. In DNA, the CDR3 is TGCGCCAGCAGCTTAGGGACAGGGGTGAACACTGAAGCTTTCTTT.

The V and J genes are TRBV27 and TRBJ1-4; D unresolved. Germline CDR1 is MNHEY and CDR2 is SMNVEV (reference sequence). The CDR3 length is 16 residues. The V and J ends lost 2 bases and 4 bases respectively, with 14 bases between them. CDR3 DNA: TGTGCCAGCAGTTTAGATTGGCAGAACCTTAATGAAAAACTGTTTTTT. Encoded protein: CASSLDWQNLNEKLFF.

This sequence joins TRBV14 and TRBJ2-7; 7 nucleotides align to TRBD1. V gave up 5 bases and J gave up 3 bases; unmatched junction bases: 7. CDR3 size: 14 residues. Germline loops: CDR1 SGHDN, CDR2 FVKESK. DNA of the CDR3: TGTGCCAGCAGCGGCCCGGGACAGATCTACGAGCAGTACTTC. Amino acid sequence: CASSGPGQIYEQYF.

J is TRBJ1-1 and V is TRBV6-2 or TRBV6-3; TRBD1 is a possible D gene (5 bases). CDR1 MNHEY and CDR2 SVGEGT come from the germline V gene. This CDR3 has 16 residues. V was shortened by 5 bases and J by 4 bases, with 20 bases between the two germline ends. CDR3 in amino acids: CASSVGSGGGSTEAFF. The CDR3 nucleotides are TGTGCCAGCAGTGTTGGCAGCGGCGGGGGAAGCACTGAAGCTTTCTTT.

The V and J genes are TRBV27 and TRBJ1-2; 7 nucleotides align to TRBD1. CDR3 length: 12 residues. The trim removed 6 bases at V and 8 bases at J, leaving 6 bases unmatched. The germline V gene encodes CDR1 MNHEY and CDR2 SMNVEV (reference sequence). Here the CDR3 DNA reads TGTGCCAGCAGGGCCCTAGGGGGCGGCTACACCTTC. Translated: CASRALGGGYTF.

The chain has TRBV6-2 or TRBV6-3 and TRBJ1-2; possibly TRBD1 for D (5 bases). Germline CDR1 reads MNHEY; CDR2 reads SVGEGT. Trimming took off 0 bases at V and 7 bases at J, with 15 bases between the two ends. The CDR3 has 15 amino acids. CDR3 amino acids: CASSYSGTQGGGYTF. In DNA, the CDR3 is TGTGCCAGCAGTTACTCAGGGACCCAAGGTGGTGGCTACACCTTC.

In this sample, this clone turned up once. The V gene is TRBV10-3, the J gene TRBJ1-1; TRBD1 is a possible D gene (6 bases). The CDR3 has 14 residues. Germline V gene sequence: CDR1 ENHRY, CDR2 SYGVKD. V shed 6 bases and J shed 1 base, with 12 bases lying between them. The CDR3 DNA follows: TGTGCCATCAGGGGGGACACGGAGAACACTGAAGCTTTCTTT. Protein sequence: CAIRGDTENTEAFF.

This chain joins TRBV14 and TRBJ1-1, with D uncertain. The CDR3 runs 15 residues. The V and J ends lost 4 bases and 1 base respectively, with 13 bases between them. The germline V gene encodes CDR1 SGHDN and CDR2 FVKESK. As DNA, the CDR3 is TGTGCCAGCAGCCTCCTTATACACGGGAACACTGAAGCTTTCTTT. Encoded protein: CASSLLIHGNTEAFF. The variable domain in full, with the rest retrieved from reference TRBV14 and TRBJ1-1, is EAGVTQFPSHSVIEKGQTVTLRCDPISGHDNLYWYRRVMGKEIKFLLHFVKESKQDESGMPNNRFLAERTGGTYSTLKVQPAELEDSGVYFCASSLLIHGNTEAFFGQGTRLTVV.

The V and J genes are TRBV30 and TRBJ1-2, with TRBD1 matching 7 bases. Germline V gives CDR1 GTSNPN, CDR2 SVGIG (reference sequence). V dropped 3 bases and J dropped 3; count of bases not matched to a gene: 10. The CDR3 is 15 residues long. CDR3 region: CAWRLEGGLYYGYTF. The CDR3 DNA reads TGTGCCTGGAGATTGGAAGGGGGCCTCTACTATGGCTACACCTTC.

This clone appeared once. This chain links TRBV2 with TRBJ1-5; D not certain. V was trimmed by 3 bases and J by 7 bases, leaving 10 bases between them. The CDR3 runs 13 residues. Germline CDR1 reads SNHLY; CDR2 reads FYNNEI. The CDR3: CASSDEVRQPQHF. DNA for the CDR3: TGTGCCAGCAGTGATGAGGTCAGGCAGCCCCAGCATTTT.

This chain links TRBV3-1 (or the pseudogene TRBV3-2) with TRBJ2-7; D is tentatively TRBD1 or TRBD2 (5 bases each). The CDR3 spans 16 residues. Looked up from germline, CDR1 is LGHDT and CDR2 is YNNKEL (reference sequence). With 0 bases removed from V and 3 bases from J, the gap between germline ends came to 15 bases. CDR3 nucleotides: TGTGCCAGCAGCCAAGAGGGGGAACAGCCAGACTACGAGCAGTACTTC. Translated: CASSQEGEQPDYEQYF.

The V call is TRBV24-1, the J call TRBJ1-6, with D hard to call. V was shortened by 4 bases and J by 12 bases, with 12 bases between the two germline ends. Germline CDR1 is KGHDR and CDR2 is SFDVKD. CDR3 length: 13 amino acids. The CDR3: CATSDTLGEPLHF. For the CDR3, the DNA is TGTGCCACCAGTGACACGCTTGGGGAACCCCTCCACTTT.

This clone was counted only a few times. The rearrangement joins TRBV7-9 to TRBJ2-3, with D possibly TRBD2 on 5 matching bases. The CDR3 spans 17 residues. Germline CDR1 reads SEHNR; CDR2 reads FQNEAQ (reference sequence). Trimming took 1 base from V and 4 from J, leaving 18 bases between them. The CDR3 region is CASSLESTGLRADTQYF. CDR3 sequence (DNA): TGTGCCAGCAGCTTAGAATCGACGGGGTTGCGGGCAGATACGCAGTATTTT.

The rearrangement uses TRBV19 and TRBJ2-5; D is unresolved. Germline V gives CDR1 LNHDA, CDR2 SQIVND (reference sequence). This CDR3 contains 11 residues. Trimming took off 3 bases at V and 5 bases at J, with 4 bases between the two ends. CDR3 amino acids: CASSISETQYF. For the CDR3, the DNA is TGTGCCAGTAGTATTTCGGAGACCCAGTACTTC.

In nucleotides, the CDR3 is TGTGCCAGCAGCGAACGACAGGGTAATCTCGGGAACACCTTC. This encodes CASSERQGNLGNTF. The chain combines TRBV7-8 with TRBJ1-2; 7 bases are a match to TRBD1. Germline CDR1 is SGHVS and CDR2 is FQNEAQ. J gave up 12 bases and V 5 bases, and 15 bases lay outside the gene matches. The CDR3 sequence is 14 residues long.

The V call is TRBV4-1, the J call TRBJ2-3, with D unresolved. This CDR3 comprises 12 residues. CDR1 and CDR2 (germline): MGHRA, YSYEKL. The V gene lost 5 bases and the J gene lost 4 bases, with 7 bases spanning the gap. The CDR3 loop reads CASSFGPDTQYF. The DNA for the CDR3 is TGCGCCAGCAGCTTTGGTCCAGATACGCAGTATTTT.

The table lists this clone with a count of one. The chain is built from TRBV27 and TRBJ1-2, with 9 bases matching TRBD1. This CDR3 comprises 15 residues. V lost 6 bases, J lost 4 bases, and 9 bases stayed unmatched. The germline gives CDR1 MNHEY, CDR2 SMNVEV (reference sequence). The CDR3 DNA follows: TGTGCCAGCAGCCCATTCGGACAGGGGACCTATGGCTACACCTTC. This encodes CASSPFGQGTYGYTF.

The rearrangement links TRBV18 to TRBJ2-5; 9 bases align to TRBD2. CDR3 size: 15 residues. Per germline, CDR1 KGHSH and CDR2 LQKENI. V was pared by 4 bases and J by 5 bases, with 8 bases of the junction left unmatched. The CDR3 sequence: CASSLAGALRETQYF. The CDR3 bases are TGTGCCAGCTCACTAGCGGGGGCCTTGAGGGAGACCCAGTACTTC.

The gene calls are TRBV5-1 and TRBJ2-2, with D uncertain. Trimming pared 4 bases from V and 4 bases from J, leaving 8 bases between. The length of the CDR3 is 13 residues. Per germline, CDR1 SGHRS and CDR2 YFSETQ. As DNA, the CDR3 is TGCGCCAGCAGCGATGATTTCACCGGGGAGCTGTTTTTT. It codes for CASSDDFTGELFF.

The chain uses TRBV6-6 and TRBJ1-4, with 7 bases fitting TRBD1. CDR3 length: 13 residues. Germline CDR1 MNHNY, CDR2 SVGAGI (reference sequence). J gave up 4 bases and V 9 bases, and 5 bases lay outside the gene matches. The CDR3 DNA reads TGTGCCAGTACAGGGGTCGTTAATGAAAAACTGTTTTTT. It is translated as CASTGVVNEKLFF.

The chain couples TRBV4-1 to TRBJ2-7; perhaps TRBD1 as D (6 bases). V was cut by 1 base and J by 7 bases, with 23 bases left in between. CDR1 MGHRA and CDR2 YSYEKL come from the germline V gene. CDR3 size: 17 residues. The chain's CDR3 is CASSQAVARGRGYEQYF. The CDR3 DNA reads TGCGCCAGCAGCCAAGCGGTGGCTCGGGGCAGGGGTTATGAGCAGTACTTC.

The J gene is TRBJ1-2, the V gene TRBV30, with D uncertain. Germline CDR1 and CDR2: GTSNPN and SVGIG (reference sequence). Trimming left V 0 bases short and J 8 bases short, with 7 bases between. CDR3 length equals 11 residues. CDR3 in DNA: TGTGCCTGGAGTGTAAGAGTCGGCTACACCTTC. It translates to CAWSVRVGYTF.

The gene calls are TRBV19 and TRBJ1-5, with D possibly matching TRBD1 (5 bases). The CDR3 loop spans 13 amino acids. Trimming removed 3 bases from V and 5 bases from J, with 8 bases in between. Germline lookup yields CDR1 LNHDA and CDR2 SQIVND (reference sequence). In DNA form, the CDR3 reads TGTGCCAGTAGTATTAGGGGTGATCAGCCCCAGCATTTT. Protein: CASSIRGDQPQHF.